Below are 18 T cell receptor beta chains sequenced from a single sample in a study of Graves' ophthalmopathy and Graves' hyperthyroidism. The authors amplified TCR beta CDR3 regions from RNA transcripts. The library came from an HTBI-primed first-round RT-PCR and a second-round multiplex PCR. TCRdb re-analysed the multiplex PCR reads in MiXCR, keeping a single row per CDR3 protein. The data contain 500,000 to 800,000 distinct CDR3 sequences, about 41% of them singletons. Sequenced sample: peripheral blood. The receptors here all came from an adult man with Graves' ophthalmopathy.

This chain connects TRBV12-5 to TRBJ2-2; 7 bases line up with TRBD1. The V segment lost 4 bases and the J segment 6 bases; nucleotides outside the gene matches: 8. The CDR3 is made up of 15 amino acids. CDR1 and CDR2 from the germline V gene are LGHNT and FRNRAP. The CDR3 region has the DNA TGTGCTAGTGGTTCCCGACAGGGTCGTGCCGGGGAGCTGTTTTTT. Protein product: CASGSRQGRAGELFF.

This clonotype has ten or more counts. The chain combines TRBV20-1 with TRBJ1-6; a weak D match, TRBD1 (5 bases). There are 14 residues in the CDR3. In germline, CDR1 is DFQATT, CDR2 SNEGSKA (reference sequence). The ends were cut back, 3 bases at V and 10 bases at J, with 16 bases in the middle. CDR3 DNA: TGCAGTGCTAGTCCCGGGGCGCGAAGATCACCCCTCCACTTT. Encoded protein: CSASPGARRSPLHF.

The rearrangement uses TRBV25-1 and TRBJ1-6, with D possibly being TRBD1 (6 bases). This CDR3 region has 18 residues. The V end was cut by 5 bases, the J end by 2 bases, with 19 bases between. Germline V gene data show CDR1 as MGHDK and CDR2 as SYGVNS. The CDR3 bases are TGTGCCAGCAGTTCCAGGACAGACATAGGGACCTATAATTCACCCCTCCACTTT. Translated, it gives CASSSRTDIGTYNSPLHF. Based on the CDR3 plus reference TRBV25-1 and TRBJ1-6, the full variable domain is EADIYQTPRYLVIGTGKKITLECSQTMGHDKMYWYQQDPGMELHLIHYSYGVNSTEKGDLSSESTVSRIRTEHFPLTLESARPSHTSQYLCASSSRTDIGTYNSPLHFGNGTRLTVT.

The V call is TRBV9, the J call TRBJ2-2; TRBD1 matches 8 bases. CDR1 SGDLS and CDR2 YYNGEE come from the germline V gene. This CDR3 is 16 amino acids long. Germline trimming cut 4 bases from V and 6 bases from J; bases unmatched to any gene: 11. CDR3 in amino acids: CASSLEGTGVSGELFF. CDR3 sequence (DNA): TGTGCCAGCAGCCTCGAGGGGACAGGTGTCTCCGGGGAGCTGTTTTTT.

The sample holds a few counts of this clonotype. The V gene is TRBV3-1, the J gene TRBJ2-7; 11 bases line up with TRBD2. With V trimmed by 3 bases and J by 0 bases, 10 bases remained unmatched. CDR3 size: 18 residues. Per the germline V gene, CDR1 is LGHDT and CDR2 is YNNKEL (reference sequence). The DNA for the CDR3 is TGTGCCAGCAGCCAGGAAACGACTAGCGGGAACGACTCCTACGAGCAGTACTTC. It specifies CASSQETTSGNDSYEQYF.

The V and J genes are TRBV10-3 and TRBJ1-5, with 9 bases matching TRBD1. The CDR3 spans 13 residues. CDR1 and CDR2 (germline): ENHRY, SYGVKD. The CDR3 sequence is CANRDRENQPQHF. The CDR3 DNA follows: TGTGCTAACCGGGACAGGGAGAATCAGCCCCAGCATTTT.

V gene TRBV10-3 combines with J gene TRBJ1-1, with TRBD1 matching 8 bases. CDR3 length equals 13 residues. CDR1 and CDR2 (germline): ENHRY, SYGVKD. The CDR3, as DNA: TGTACCACAGGACAGGGTTTGAACACTGAAGCTTTCTTT. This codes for CTTGQGLNTEAFF.

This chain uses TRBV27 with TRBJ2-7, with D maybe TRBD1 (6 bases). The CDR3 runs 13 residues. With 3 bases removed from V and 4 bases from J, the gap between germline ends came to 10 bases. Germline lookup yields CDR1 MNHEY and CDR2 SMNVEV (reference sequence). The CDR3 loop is CASSFSRGYEQYF. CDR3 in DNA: TGTGCCAGCAGTTTCTCCAGGGGTTACGAGCAGTACTTC.

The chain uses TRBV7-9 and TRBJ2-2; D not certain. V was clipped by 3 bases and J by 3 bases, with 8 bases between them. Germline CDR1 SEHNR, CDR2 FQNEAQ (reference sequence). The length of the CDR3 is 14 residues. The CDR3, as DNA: TGTGCCAGCAGCTTGGCCACGGACACCGGGGAGCTGTTTTTT. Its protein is CASSLATDTGELFF.

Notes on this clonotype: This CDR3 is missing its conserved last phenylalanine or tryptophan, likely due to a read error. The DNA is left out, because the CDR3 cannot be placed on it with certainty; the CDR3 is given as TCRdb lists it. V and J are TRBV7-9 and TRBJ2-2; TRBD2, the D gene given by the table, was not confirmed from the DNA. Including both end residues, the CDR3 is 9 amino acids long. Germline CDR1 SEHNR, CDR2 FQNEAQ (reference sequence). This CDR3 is CASSNLAGG.

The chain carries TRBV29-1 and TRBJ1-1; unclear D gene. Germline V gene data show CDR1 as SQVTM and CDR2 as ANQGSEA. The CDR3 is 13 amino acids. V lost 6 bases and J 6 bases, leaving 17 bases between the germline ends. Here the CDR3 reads CSVQDSVFSEAFF. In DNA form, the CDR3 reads TGCAGCGTCCAGGATTCGGTCTTCTCTGAAGCTTTCTTT. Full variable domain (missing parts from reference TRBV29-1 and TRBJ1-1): SAVISQKPSRDICQRGTSLTIQCQVDSQVTMMFWYRQQPGQSLTLIATANQGSEATYESGFVIDKFPISRPNLTFSTLTVSNMSPEDSSIYLCSVQDSVFSEAFFGQGTRLTVV.

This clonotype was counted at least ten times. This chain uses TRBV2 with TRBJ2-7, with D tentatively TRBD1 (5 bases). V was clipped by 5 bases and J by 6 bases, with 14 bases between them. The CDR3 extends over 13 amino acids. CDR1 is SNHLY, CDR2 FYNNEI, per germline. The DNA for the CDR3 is TGTGCCAGCAGTCCCCCCGGCAGGGTCGAGCAGTACTTC. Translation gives CASSPPGRVEQYF.

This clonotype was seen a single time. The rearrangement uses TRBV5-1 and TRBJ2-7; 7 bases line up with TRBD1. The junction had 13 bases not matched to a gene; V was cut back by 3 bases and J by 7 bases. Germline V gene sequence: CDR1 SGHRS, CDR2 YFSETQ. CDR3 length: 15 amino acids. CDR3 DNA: TGCGCCAGCAGCTATGACAGGGCCAGGACCGGGGAGCAGTACTTC. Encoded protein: CASSYDRARTGEQYF.

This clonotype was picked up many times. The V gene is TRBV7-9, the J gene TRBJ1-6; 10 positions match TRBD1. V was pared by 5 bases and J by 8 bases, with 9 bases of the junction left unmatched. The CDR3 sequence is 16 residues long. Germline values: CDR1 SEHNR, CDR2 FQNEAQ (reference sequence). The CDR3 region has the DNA TGTGCCAGCAGCAACCCGGGACAGGGGTTGGATTCACCCCTCCACTTT. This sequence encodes CASSNPGQGLDSPLHF.

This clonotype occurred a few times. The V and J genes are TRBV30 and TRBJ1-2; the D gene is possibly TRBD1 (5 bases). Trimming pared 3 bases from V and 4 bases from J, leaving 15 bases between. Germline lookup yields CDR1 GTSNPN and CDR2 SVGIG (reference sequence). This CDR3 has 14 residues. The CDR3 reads CAWRERTGLYGYTF. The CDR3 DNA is TGTGCCTGGAGGGAACGGACGGGACTCTATGGCTACACCTTC.

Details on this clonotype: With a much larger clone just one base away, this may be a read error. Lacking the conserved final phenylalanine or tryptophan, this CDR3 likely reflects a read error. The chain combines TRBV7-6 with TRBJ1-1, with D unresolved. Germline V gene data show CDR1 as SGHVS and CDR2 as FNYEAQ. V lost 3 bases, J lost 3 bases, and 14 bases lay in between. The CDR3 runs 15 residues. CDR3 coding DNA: TGTGCCAGCAGCTTGGGTGCACCAGCGCACACTGAAGCTTTCTCT. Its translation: CASSLGAPAHTEAFS.

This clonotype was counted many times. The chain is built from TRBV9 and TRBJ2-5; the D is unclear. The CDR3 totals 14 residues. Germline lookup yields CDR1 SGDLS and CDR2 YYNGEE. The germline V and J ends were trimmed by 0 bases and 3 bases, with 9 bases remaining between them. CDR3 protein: CASSVGLEKETQYF. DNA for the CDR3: TGTGCCAGCAGCGTAGGGCTCGAGAAAGAGACCCAGTACTTC.

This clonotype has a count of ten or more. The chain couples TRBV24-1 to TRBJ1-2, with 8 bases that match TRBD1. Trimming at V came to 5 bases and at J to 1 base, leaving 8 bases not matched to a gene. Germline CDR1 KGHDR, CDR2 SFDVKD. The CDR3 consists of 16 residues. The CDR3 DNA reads TGTGCCACCAGTGGGGGTCCAGGGGGCGATAACTATGGCTACACCTTC. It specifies CATSGGPGGDNYGYTF.